This paragraph covers one T cell receptor beta chain sequence. Its matching antigen is unknown. The sample comes from a study of hypomethylating agent response in myelodysplastic syndrome. Study information: Mean age was about 70 +/- 6 years; diploid cytogenetics predominated.

T-cell subsets were not sorted; bulk bone marrow was analyzed. The repertoire was sequenced with immunoSEQ multiplex PCR; TCRdb's copy has only in-frame clones and lacks some. The data show about 7,200 clones, with 70% to 90% seen just once and around 16% held by the top ten. CDR1 and CDR2 (germline): SGHVS, FQNEAQ. Trimming took 4 bases from V and 2 from J; bases not matched to a gene: 12. The CDR3 consists of 18 residues. Study-wide findings and caveats: Novel MDS antigen recognition by shared GLIPH2 clusters is possible but unvalidated.

Sequenced material: bone marrow, taken before or after starting hypomethylating agent treatment for myelodysplastic syndrome (not recorded which). The chain is built from TRBV7-8 and TRBJ2-2, with 8 positions matching TRBD1. This clonotype was obtained from a human donor with myelodysplastic syndrome. CDR3 sequence: CASSSSGTGLANTGELFF. CDR3 DNA sequence: TGTGCCAGCAGCTCATCCGGGACAGGACTTGCAAACACCGGGGAGCTGTTTTTT. The full variable domain, in which reference TRBV7-8 and TRBJ2-2 provide the parts outside the CDR3, is GAGVSQSPRYKVAKRGQDVALRCDPISGHVSLFWYQQALGQGPEFLTYFQNEAQLDKSGLPSDRFFAERPEGSVSTLKIQRTQQEDSAVYLCASSSSGTGLANTGELFFGEGSRLTVL.